Listed below are T cell receptor beta chains from one sample, sequenced in a study of cytomegalovirus exposure and HLA in healthy donors. TCRdb keeps only in-frame clones here, not all; method: immunoSEQ multiplex PCR. Among around 150,000 clones listed, over 65% were seen once. The sequencing sample was made of PBMCs. All receptors come from a man aged 35 to 55 in good health and CMV-seropositive. Both conserved end residues are part of each CDR3. The D gene is left open where the match is weak. Clone size is given for some rows only: seen once, a few or many times, or a class if the clone is expanded.

>TRBD1|TRBV7-8|-|TRBJ1-1
CASSPRDRGRIPTEAFF
>-|TRBV5-6|-|TRBJ2-3
CASSSGTGLSTDTQYF
>TRBD2|TRBV5-1|-|TRBJ2-3
CASSLAAAGGVTDTQYF
>-|TRBV5-1|-|TRBJ1-1
CASSRDKPNTEAFF
>TRBD1|TRBV4-1|-|TRBJ1-2
CASSQEGQALRSYTF
>TRBD1|TRBV7-3|-|TRBJ1-6
CASSSGQGSNSPLHF
>TRBD1|TRBV25-1|-|TRBJ2-1
CASSEPGTVNEQFF
>-|TRBV5-5|-|TRBJ1-5
CASSYLGVNQPQHF
>-|TRBV19|few|TRBJ2-2
CATSGGTTRTGELFF
>TRBD1|TRBV6-5|-|TRBJ2-7
CASSKQGAGEQYF
>TRBD1|TRBV5-6|few|TRBJ1-2
CASSEQGRGYTF
>-|TRBV7-3|once|TRBJ2-7
CASSLNFQGKPYEQYF
>-|TRBV6-6|few|TRBJ2-7
CASTSRHAQYF
>TRBD1|TRBV6-1|-|-
CASGRQGRYEQYF
>-|TRBV6-5|few|TRBJ1-1
CASSLAGGWDTEAFF
>-|TRBV5-1|-|TRBJ2-7
CASSPSGVSSYEQYF
>-|TRBV6-1|-|TRBJ1-1
CASSVRQANTEAFF
>-|TRBV7-9|-|TRBJ2-1
CASSIAGPRVEQFF
>TRBD1|TRBV19|few|TRBJ1-6
CASIGTGASPLHF
>TRBD2|TRBV7-2|-|TRBJ2-7
CASSSPRLAGSYEQYF
>-|TRBV29-1|-|TRBJ1-2
CSASGGPLYGYTF
>TRBD1|TRBV7-9|once|TRBJ2-1
CASSLTGIYNEQFF
>TRBD1|TRBV4-3|-|TRBJ2-3
CASSQGQGMGDTQYF
>-|TRBV27|-|TRBJ1-2
CASSLSSPGVGYTF
>TRBD2|TRBV7-3|-|TRBJ2-2
CASSPRTSGGTTGELFF
>-|TRBV21-1|once|TRBJ2-2
CASTHVGQNTGELFF
>TRBD2|TRBV4-2|-|TRBJ2-7
CASSQVGRGGADSYEQYF
>-|TRBV6-5|-|TRBJ2-6
CASSYMEGSGANVLTF
>TRBD1|TRBV7-9|-|TRBJ1-1
CASSSQGNSEAFF
>-|TRBV4-3|-|TRBJ2-6
CASSQAVGRAWGANVLTF
>-|TRBV7-9|-|-
CASSLSGGRSSYEQYF
>-|TRBV5-6|few|TRBJ1-2
CASSLDRDGYGYTF
>-|TRBV4-2|-|TRBJ1-6
CASSQASENSPLHF
>-|TRBV2|-|TRBJ1-6
CASSPTGPYSPLHF
>-|TRBV6-4|few|TRBJ2-3
CASSDGGATDTQYF
>-|TRBV9|-|TRBJ2-7
CASSRTGTYEQYF
>-|TRBV11-1|-|TRBJ2-7
CASSPAAYREQYF
>TRBD1|TRBV18|-|TRBJ1-1
CASSPTGLAEAFF
>-|TRBV4-1|few|TRBJ2-1
CASSTQGYNEQFF
>TRBD1|TRBV4-2|-|TRBJ1-4
CASSQETGWEKLFF
>-|TRBV5-6|-|TRBJ2-2
CASSLTARDTGELFF
>-|TRBV9|-|TRBJ2-5
CASSPHGETQYF
>-|TRBV7-9|-|TRBJ1-1
CASRSDSLTMNTEAFF
>-|TRBV5-6|-|TRBJ1-6
CASSYTPGVSSPLHF
>TRBD1|TRBV6-5|-|TRBJ1-1
CASSRDRTLRGEAFF
>TRBD1|TRBV5-4|few|TRBJ1-4
CASSLAGGQGVGKLFF
>-|TRBV5-5|-|TRBJ1-1
CASSFPGNTEAFF
>-|TRBV5-1|-|TRBJ2-2
CASSLLRESGELFF
>-|TRBV7-2|-|TRBJ2-5
CASSYSGLQETQYF
>TRBD1|TRBV27|-|-
CASSLQGQGDEQYF
>TRBD1|TRBV5-4|few|TRBJ1-1
CASSLDRGPNTEAFF
>-|TRBV29-1|-|TRBJ1-4
CSVVQGEKLFF
>TRBD1|TRBV13|-|TRBJ2-1
CASSSGTGNEQFF
>TRBD1|TRBV5-8|-|TRBJ1-4
CASSLADRAGEKLFF
>-|TRBV20-1|once|TRBJ2-1
CRGGDKDEQFF
>-|TRBV7-9|-|TRBJ1-2
CASSLARDGYTF
>-|TRBV7-9|once|TRBJ2-3
CASSPPGLTEYTQYF